Listed here are 30 T cell receptor beta chains from one sample, sequenced in a study of T-cell memory formation after mild COVID-19. Using its own MiXCR run on the 5' RACE reads, TCRdb lists one record per CDR3 protein. The sample contains about 340,000 distinct CDR3 sequences, under 15% of which appear only once. Source material: PBMCs or a T cell subset sorted from them (not recorded which). The receptors were gathered from a man younger than 30 who had mild COVID-19 (a few samples of this study predate the infection). Cell type and time point are not known.

V usage is TRBV9 and J usage is TRBJ2-7; 13 positions agree with TRBD2. The CDR3 spans 15 residues. Trimming took 5 bases from V and 2 from J; bases not matched to a gene: 4. Germline V gene data show CDR1 as SGDLS and CDR2 as YYNGEE. As DNA, the CDR3 is TGTGCCAGCAGTGAGACTAGCGGGGGGCCCTACGAGCAGTACTTC. It codes for CASSETSGGPYEQYF. The full variable domain, in which reference TRBV9 and TRBJ2-7 provide the parts outside the CDR3, is DSGVTQTPKHLITATGQRVTLRCSPRSGDLSVYWYQQSLDQGLQFLIQYYNGEERAKGNILERFSAQQFPDLHSELNLSSLELGDSALYFCASSETSGGPYEQYFGPGTRLTVT.

The chain carries TRBV4-1 and TRBJ1-4; 8 bases are shared with TRBD1. This CDR3 has 15 amino acids. With V trimmed by 4 bases and J by 6 bases, 7 bases remained unmatched. Per the germline V gene, CDR1 is MGHRA and CDR2 is YSYEKL. The CDR3 DNA is TGCGCCAGCAGCCTGCCACAGGGGGGGTATGAAAAACTGTTTTTT. As protein: CASSLPQGGYEKLFF.

In this sample, this clonotype turned up many times. The chain combines TRBV7-2 with TRBJ1-2, with D unclear. CDR3 size: 12 residues. Germline V gene lookup returns CDR1 SGHTA and CDR2 FQGNSA. V shed 3 bases and J shed 5 bases, with 7 bases lying between them. The CDR3, as DNA: TGTGCCAGCAGCTTTAGGAGTTATGGCTACACCTTC. Protein product: CASSFRSYGYTF.

On this clonotype: One end of the junction varies from germline; a read error may be responsible. The chain combines TRBV5-6 with TRBJ1-1; D is undetermined. Germline assignment: CDR1 SGHDT and CDR2 YYEEEE. The CDR3 has 13 residues. The CDR3 reads CASSFSEGTEAFF. The CDR3 DNA reads as TGCGCCAGCAGCTTTTCTGAAGGCACTGAAGCTTTCTTT.

The chain links TRBV5-1 to TRBJ2-5; 8 nucleotides agree with TRBD1. CDR1 SGHRS and CDR2 YFSETQ come from the germline V gene. J was trimmed by 1 base and V by 3 bases; bases with no gene match: 5. The CDR3 has 15 amino acids. The CDR3 spells CASSWETGAQETQYF. The CDR3 nucleotides read TGCGCCAGCAGCTGGGAGACAGGGGCCCAAGAGACCCAGTACTTC.

The J gene is TRBJ2-7, the V gene TRBV5-1; weak D call: TRBD1 (6 bases). Trimming cost V 0 bases and J 0 bases, with 16 bases left between them. The CDR3 runs 17 residues. CDR1 and CDR2 (germline): SGHRS, YFSETQ. The CDR3 region has the DNA TGCGCCAGCAGCTTGGGTATGGGGGCCCAGAGCTCCTACGAGCAGTACTTC. This sequence encodes CASSLGMGAQSSYEQYF.

This clonotype was seen ten or more times. The chain uses TRBV4-2 and TRBJ2-1, with D hard to call. V lost 0 bases and J lost 2, with 11 bases in between. CDR1 is LGHNA, CDR2 YNFKEQ, per germline. CDR3 length: 16 amino acids. DNA of the CDR3: TGTGCCAGCAGCCAAGATTCCTTAGTTACCTACAATGAGCAGTTCTTC. Amino acid sequence: CASSQDSLVTYNEQFF.

This clonotype was observed a handful of times. The chain joins TRBV12-3 or TRBV12-4 to TRBJ1-4; no clear D. CDR3 size: 13 residues. V lost 5 bases, J lost 0 bases, and 4 bases lay in between. The CDR3 is CASSPSTNEKLFF. The CDR3 DNA is TGTGCCAGCAGTCCCTCAACTAATGAAAAACTGTTTTTT.

There are a few counts of this clonotype. The chain has TRBV6-5 and TRBJ1-1; tentatively, D is TRBD1 (6 bases). Trimming took 5 bases from V and 5 from J, leaving 12 bases between them. The CDR3 consists of 13 residues. The germline CDR1 and CDR2 sequences are MNHEY and SVGAGI. The CDR3 loop is CASSVTGGTEAFF. Written as DNA, the CDR3 is TGTGCCAGCAGTGTGACAGGAGGGACTGAAGCTTTCTTT.

The rearrangement uses TRBV7-2 and TRBJ2-7, with D tentatively TRBD2 (5 bases). Trimming took 0 bases from V and 0 from J, leaving 9 bases between them. CDR1 and CDR2 (germline): SGHTA, FQGNSA. The CDR3 extends over 15 amino acids. CDR3 coding DNA: TGTGCCAGCAGCTTAGCGGTGGGGAGCTCCTACGAGCAGTACGTC. Protein sequence: CASSLAVGSSYEQYV.

Only a few counts were recorded for this clonotype. The chain has TRBV9 and TRBJ1-5, with 8 positions matching TRBD1. Trimming cost V 5 bases and J 5 bases; bases outside gene matches: 9. Germline V lookup: CDR1 SGDLS, CDR2 YYNGEE. This CDR3 has 15 residues. CDR3 coding DNA: TGTGCCAGCAGTGCCTCAGGGGGCCAAGATCAGCCCCAGCATTTT. This translates into CASSASGGQDQPQHF.

The J gene is TRBJ2-3, the V gene TRBV7-9; D not resolved. This CDR3 has 15 amino acids. Trimming removed 0 bases from V and 4 bases from J, with 11 bases in between. Germline V gene lookup returns CDR1 SEHNR and CDR2 FQNEAQ (reference sequence). The CDR3 nucleotides are TGTGCCAGCAGCTTAGCGAGACCCCGGGCAGATACGCAGTATTTT. This translates into CASSLARPRADTQYF. Full variable domain (remainder filled in from reference TRBV7-9 and TRBJ2-3): DTGVSQNPRHKITKRGQNVTFRCDPISEHNRLYWYRQTLGQGPEFLTYFQNEAQLEKSRLLSDRFSAERPKGSFSTLEIQRTEQGDSAMYLCASSLARPRADTQYFGPGTRLTVL.

This rearrangement joins TRBV20-1 to TRBJ2-5, with TRBD2 identical over 8 bases. Germline trimming cut 5 bases from V and 5 bases from J; bases unmatched to any gene: 16. The length of the CDR3 is 16 residues. Germline V lookup: CDR1 DFQATT, CDR2 SNEGSKA (reference sequence). For the CDR3, the DNA is TGCAGTGCTCAGAGAGCGAGCGGGGGAGAGATTGAGACCCAGTACTTC. This sequence encodes CSAQRASGGEIETQYF.

This clonotype has ten or more counts. This chain uses TRBV5-1 with TRBJ2-5, with D maybe TRBD1 (5 bases). V gave up 3 bases and J gave up 1 base, with 7 bases separating them. CDR3 length: 13 amino acids. Per germline, CDR1 SGHRS and CDR2 YFSETQ. CDR3 sequence reads: CASSSDTQETQYF. The DNA of the CDR3 is TGCGCCAGCAGCTCGGACACCCAAGAGACCCAGTACTTC.

This sequence joins TRBV5-1 and TRBJ2-1, with D hard to call. From germline, CDR1 is SGHRS and CDR2 YFSETQ. Trimming cost V 2 bases and J 2 bases, with 8 bases left between them. The CDR3 contains 14 residues. CDR3 nucleotide sequence: TGCGCCAGCAGCTTAAGGCAGGCCTACAATGAGCAGTTCTTC. It translates to CASSLRQAYNEQFF.

The table lists this clonotype with a few counts. The V gene is TRBV18, the J gene TRBJ2-1; 10 positions match TRBD2. This CDR3 has 16 residues. V shed 0 bases, J shed 6 bases, and the junction held 5 bases outside the gene matches. The germline V gene has CDR1 KGHSH and CDR2 LQKENI. CDR3 nucleotides: TGTGCCAGCTCACCACCTAGCGGGGGGCCCCTCAATGAGCAGTTCTTC. The encoded protein is CASSPPSGGPLNEQFF.

The chain has TRBV29-1 and TRBJ2-7; 9 nucleotides align to TRBD1. The CDR3 runs to 13 residues. J was trimmed by 4 bases and V by 7 bases; bases with no gene match: 8. Germline V gene sequence: CDR1 SQVTM, CDR2 ANQGSEA. DNA for the CDR3: TGCAGCGCCGCCGGGACAGGGTTTTACGAGCAGTACTTC. The encoded protein is CSAAGTGFYEQYF.

The chain combines TRBV4-3 with TRBJ1-2; D remains unclear. The CDR3 is made up of 14 amino acids. The V gene's germline CDR1 is LGHNA and CDR2 YSLEER. V was cut by 8 bases and J by 4 bases, with 17 bases left in between. CDR3 region: CASGYRDGIYGYTF. CDR3 bases: TGCGCCAGCGGGTACCGGGATGGGATCTATGGCTACACCTTC.

The gene calls are TRBV6-2 or TRBV6-3 and TRBJ1-2; the D gene is possibly TRBD1 (6 bases). This CDR3 is built from 11 residues. V gave up 10 bases and J gave up 5 bases, with 11 bases separating them. Germline CDR1 and CDR2: MNHEY and SVGEGT. The CDR3: CATQGNYGYTF. CDR3 bases: TGTGCCACCCAGGGGAATTATGGCTACACCTTC.

The chain is built from TRBV10-3 and TRBJ1-1, with D possibly TRBD1 on 6 matching bases. The CDR3 spans 13 residues. Deletions cut 5 bases from V and 2 bases from J, with 9 bases between. Germline assignment: CDR1 ENHRY and CDR2 SYGVKD. Here the CDR3 reads CAISLDRNTEAFF. The CDR3 DNA reads TGTGCCATCAGTTTGGACAGAAACACTGAAGCTTTCTTT.

The J gene is TRBJ2-5, the V gene TRBV9; 9 bases align to TRBD2. V shed 0 bases and J 2 bases; nucleotides not matched to a gene: 8. Germline assignment: CDR1 SGDLS and CDR2 YYNGEE. There are 17 residues in the CDR3. The DNA of the CDR3 is TGTGCCAGCAGCGTAGGGCCTAGCGGGGACTCACAAGAGACCCAGTACTTC. It encodes CASSVGPSGDSQETQYF.

The chain is built from TRBV27 and TRBJ2-5; weak D call: TRBD2 (6 bases). CDR3 length equals 16 residues. The ends were cut back, 3 bases at V and 1 base at J, with 15 bases in the middle. Germline V gene data show CDR1 as MNHEY and CDR2 as SMNVEV (reference sequence). Written as DNA, the CDR3 is TGTGCCAGCAGTTTTTTTGCGGGAAGGGGCCAAGAGACCCAGTACTTC. Translating it yields CASSFFAGRGQETQYF.

This clonotype was seen only a few times. The V gene is TRBV5-5, the J gene TRBJ1-2, with 10 bases lining up with TRBD1. V shed 3 bases and J 7 bases; nucleotides not matched to a gene: 9. CDR3 length: 15 amino acids. CDR1 SGHKS and CDR2 YYEKEE come from the germline V gene (reference sequence). The CDR3 is CASSSTRQGASGYTF. In DNA, the CDR3 is TGTGCCAGCAGCTCCACGAGACAGGGGGCGTCTGGCTACACCTTC.

This clonotype has more than one count but fewer than ten. V and J are TRBV19 and TRBJ2-2; weak D call: TRBD1 (6 bases). This CDR3 contains 13 residues. Germline V CDR1 and CDR2: LNHDA, SQIVND (reference sequence). Trimming cost V 9 bases and J 5 bases, with 13 bases left between them. This CDR3 reads CARQGLWTGELFF. The CDR3 DNA follows: TGTGCCAGACAGGGTTTATGGACCGGGGAGCTGTTTTTT.

This clonotype was counted a single time. A read error is possible here, since a much larger clone lies one base away. The V call is TRBV7-2, the J call TRBJ2-3; tentative D call: TRBD1 (5 bases). Trimming removed 6 bases at V and 4 bases at J, with 11 bases between. Germline V gene lookup returns CDR1 SGHTA and CDR2 FQGNSA. The length of the CDR3 is 13 residues. CDR3 DNA sequence: TGTGCCAGCAGTATTTGGGGCTCAGATACGCAGTATTTT. Translation: CASSIWGSDTQYF.

The chain recombines TRBV27 with TRBJ2-1; the match to TRBD2 covers 8 bases. The CDR3 loop spans 14 amino acids. Germline CDR1 is MNHEY and CDR2 is SMNVEV (reference sequence). V gave up 6 bases and J gave up 6 bases; unmatched junction bases: 7. The CDR3: CASRVSGGTNEQFF. The DNA of the CDR3 is TGTGCCAGCAGGGTAAGCGGGGGCACCAATGAGCAGTTCTTC.

This clonotype has more than one count but fewer than ten. The chain recombines TRBV6-2 or TRBV6-3 with TRBJ2-1; D uncertain. V was shortened by 0 bases and J by 6 bases, with 12 bases between the two germline ends. The CDR3 runs to 15 residues. The germline gives CDR1 MNHEY, CDR2 SVGEGT. The CDR3 sequence: CASSYSKIEGNEQFF. The CDR3 DNA reads as TGTGCCAGCAGTTACTCAAAAATTGAAGGCAATGAGCAGTTCTTC.

The gene calls are TRBV12-3 or TRBV12-4 and TRBJ1-6; D unresolved. V was shortened by 3 bases and J by 14 bases, with 11 bases between the two germline ends. The CDR3 runs 12 residues. The CDR3 DNA sequence: TGTGCCAGCAGTTTGGCCAACGGGGCCCTCCACTTT. The encoded protein is CASSLANGALHF.

A few counts support this clonotype. The V call is TRBV12-3 or TRBV12-4, the J call TRBJ1-1; D unclear. Trimming took 7 bases from V and 3 from J, leaving 12 bases between them. This CDR3 has 13 residues. The CDR3 protein is CASTVVGYTEAFF. CDR3 DNA: TGTGCCAGCACAGTTGTGGGGTACACTGAAGCTTTCTTT.

The V and J genes are TRBV3-1 and TRBJ1-3, with unresolved D. CDR3 length: 14 amino acids. Trimming took off 0 bases at V and 9 bases at J, with 12 bases between the two ends. CDR1 is LGHDT, CDR2 YNNKEL, per germline (reference sequence). In nucleotides, the CDR3 is TGTGCCAGCAGCCAAGACTCCGGGGAGGGCACCATATATTTT. Translating gives CASSQDSGEGTIYF.